The 9 T cell receptor beta chains below all came from one sample that was sequenced in a study of OX40 agonist ivuxolimab in advanced cancers. The protocol was immunoSEQ multiplex PCR, while the TCRdb copy is restricted to in-frame clones and leaves out a portion. This table has tens of thousands of clones, 70% to 90% appearing once. The sample in question was CD4+ or CD8+ T cells sorted from blood, obtained in a trial of the OX40 agonist ivuxolimab. The receptors come from an adult with an advanced solid tumor such as melanoma, head and neck, liver or kidney cancer.

This chain links TRBV9 with TRBJ1-3; 9 nucleotides line up with TRBD1. The J segment lost 0 bases and the V segment lost 4 bases, leaving 11 bases of the junction unmatched. The germline CDR1 and CDR2 sequences are SGDLS and YYNGEE. CDR3 size: 18 residues. This CDR3 reads CASSRGGTGPNSGNTIYF. Written as DNA, the CDR3 is TGTGCCAGCAGCCGAGGGGGGACAGGGCCCAACTCTGGAAACACCATATATTTT.

This chain joins TRBV28 and TRBJ1-2, with 7 positions matching TRBD1. The CDR3 has 13 amino acids. Looked up from germline, CDR1 is MDHEN and CDR2 is SYDVKM. V lost 6 bases and J lost 8; bases outside the gene matches: 9. CDR3 loop: CASSLTQGRGYTF. CDR3 in DNA: TGTGCCAGCAGCCTCACACAGGGGAGGGGCTACACCTTC.

The V and J genes are TRBV6-5 and TRBJ2-1, with no clear D. Trimming removed 6 bases at V and 6 bases at J, with 18 bases between. The germline CDR1 and CDR2 sequences are MNHEY and SVGAGI. The CDR3 runs 15 residues. The DNA for the CDR3 is TGTGCCAGCAGACTCGGCCAACAAGGGATCAATGAGCAGTTCTTC. It codes for CASRLGQQGINEQFF.

The chain is built from TRBV7-2 and TRBJ1-1; 8 nucleotides agree with TRBD1. The CDR3 runs 14 residues. The V segment lost 5 bases and the J segment 11 bases; nucleotides outside the gene matches: 13. Germline V gives CDR1 SGHTA, CDR2 FQGNSA. The CDR3 coding sequence is TGTGCCAGCAGCGCCACAGGGGGAATTGGGACGGCTTTCTTT. Amino acid sequence: CASSATGGIGTAFF.

The CDR3 sequence is CASSFATDTQYF. The CDR3, as DNA: TGTGCCAGCAGCTTCGCTACAGATACGCAGTATTTT. This sequence joins TRBV5-4 and TRBJ2-3; no firm D call. Trimming cost V 2 bases and J 3 bases, with 4 bases left between them. The germline CDR1 and CDR2 sequences are SGHNT and YYREEE (reference sequence). This CDR3 spans 12 amino acids. Together with reference TRBV5-4 and TRBJ2-3, the CDR3 gives the full variable domain: ETGVTQSPTHLIKTRGQQVTLRCSSQSGHNTVSWYQQALGQGPQFIFQYYREEENGRGNFPPRFSGLQFPNYSSELNVNALELDDSALYLCASSFATDTQYFGPGTRLTVL.

This chain joins TRBV7-3 and TRBJ2-2; 8 bases are shared with TRBD2. The V gene end was trimmed by 1 base and the J gene end by 2 bases; junction bases not matched to a gene: 6. Germline V gene data show CDR1 as SGHTA and CDR2 as FQGTGA. This CDR3 has 17 residues. CDR3: CASSLMSGGFNTGELFF. CDR3 in DNA: TGTGCCAGCAGCTTAATGAGCGGGGGCTTTAACACCGGGGAGCTGTTTTTT.

The CDR3 protein is CATRRGGVLNTEAFF. The DNA for the CDR3 is TGTGCCACCAGAAGGGGGGGAGTACTGAACACTGAAGCTTTCTTT. V and J are TRBV6-4 and TRBJ1-1; D perhaps matches TRBD1 (6 bases). This CDR3 has 15 residues. CDR1 MRHNA and CDR2 SNTAGT come from the germline V gene. V was trimmed by 10 bases and J by 0 bases, leaving 18 bases between them.

The chain combines TRBV29-1 with TRBJ2-3, with TRBD2 as a possible D gene (6 bases). Trimming took off 4 bases at V and 5 bases at J, with 16 bases between the two ends. This CDR3 is built from 14 residues. Germline values: CDR1 SQVTM, CDR2 ANQGSEA. This chain's CDR3 is CSVGRGGRKDTQYF. CDR3 DNA: TGCAGCGTTGGGAGGGGTGGGCGTAAAGATACGCAGTATTTT.

The chain employs TRBV2 and TRBJ2-7; perhaps TRBD2 as D (5 bases). The germline V gene encodes CDR1 SNHLY and CDR2 FYNNEI. V lost 6 bases and J 2 bases, leaving 11 bases between the germline ends. This CDR3 contains 13 residues. CDR3 coding DNA: TGTGCCAGCAGGGACGGGGATACCTACGAGCAGTACTTC. Translating gives CASRDGDTYEQYF.